Below are 29 T cell receptor beta chains sequenced from a single sample in a study of blood T cell repertoires in COVID-19. TCRdb keeps only in-frame clones here, not all; method: immunoSEQ multiplex PCR. The sample has roughly 330,000 clones; 89% are singletons. The sequencing sample was made of peripheral blood. The receptor source for this set is a man aged 18 to 29 who had recovered from COVID-19.

The DNA of the CDR3 is TGTGCCACCAGCGCCCCGTCTGGGACAGCGAGCAATCAGCCCCAGCATTTT. Encoded protein: CATSAPSGTASNQPQHF. This sequence joins TRBV15 and TRBJ1-5; 7 nucleotides match TRBD1. The germline gives CDR1 LNHNV, CDR2 YYDKDF (reference sequence). The V and J ends lost 5 bases and 1 base, in that order; junction bases with no gene match: 11. CDR3 size: 17 residues. The variable domain in full, completed from reference TRBV15 and TRBJ1-5, reads DAMVIQNPRYQVTQFGKPVTLSCSQTLNHNVMYWYQQKSSQAPKLLFHYYDKDFNNEADTPDNFQSRRPNTSFCFLDIRSPGLGDTAMYLCATSAPSGTASNQPQHFGDGTRLSIL.

The V call is TRBV7-3, the J call TRBJ2-5; D is possibly TRBD1 (6 bases). The CDR3 spans 14 residues. Trimming shortened V by 9 bases and J by 13 bases, and 27 bases separated the two germline ends. Germline loops: CDR1 SGHTA, CDR2 FQGTGA. For the CDR3, the DNA is TGTGCCAGAGACCAGGGGTCAGGGGCTCAAAGTTGGTACTTC. Translating it yields CARDQGSGAQSWYF.

V gene TRBV29-1 combines with J gene TRBJ1-1; unclear D gene. The CDR3 contains 13 residues. The germline CDR1 and CDR2 sequences are SQVTM and ANQGSEA. Trimming took 3 bases from V and 10 from J, leaving 18 bases between them. This CDR3 is CSVDSDPSRGAFF. Written as DNA, the CDR3 is TGCAGCGTTGACTCAGATCCCTCTCGCGGAGCTTTCTTT.

The rearrangement links TRBV25-1 to TRBJ2-1; 8 bases map to TRBD2. Germline trimming cut 3 bases from V and 0 bases from J; bases unmatched to any gene: 4. Per germline, CDR1 MGHDK and CDR2 SYGVNS. The CDR3 is 16 amino acids. The CDR3, as DNA: TGTGCCAGCAGTGAGGCGGGGGGTACCTCCTACAATGAGCAGTTCTTC. It specifies CASSEAGGTSYNEQFF.

This sequence joins TRBV6-5 and TRBJ2-5, with TRBD2 identical over 10 bases. This CDR3 has 15 amino acids. V lost 6 bases, J lost 4 bases, and 8 bases stayed unmatched. CDR1 and CDR2 from the germline V gene are MNHEY and SVGAGI. In DNA, the CDR3 is TGTGCCAGCAGCCCCTTAGCGGGGGGCCCAGAGACCCAGTACTTC. It codes for CASSPLAGGPETQYF.

The chain combines TRBV5-6 with TRBJ2-2; 7 bases fit TRBD1. With 2 bases clipped from V and 4 bases from J, the junction kept 5 bases outside the gene matches. The germline V gene has CDR1 SGHDT and CDR2 YYEEEE. The CDR3 runs 15 residues. DNA of the CDR3: TGTGCCAGCAGCTTACAGGGGTACGGCACCGGGGAGCTGTTTTTT. This translates into CASSLQGYGTGELFF.

The V call is TRBV5-1, the J call TRBJ2-1; 9 nucleotides line up with TRBD2. Trimming took 0 bases from V and 3 from J; bases not matched to a gene: 1. CDR1 SGHRS and CDR2 YFSETQ come from the germline V gene. The CDR3 is 15 amino acids. The CDR3 reads CASSLASGVYNEQFF. The CDR3 nucleotides are TGCGCCAGCAGCTTGGCTAGCGGGGTCTACAATGAGCAGTTCTTC.

The chain employs TRBV6-4 and TRBJ1-5; no reliable D call. CDR1 and CDR2 from the germline V gene are MRHNA and SNTAGT. Between the trimmed V and J ends, which lost 2 bases and 6 bases, there was a span of 8 bases. CDR3 length: 13 residues. As DNA, the CDR3 is TGTGCCAGCAGTGACGGAGGTAGTCAGCCCCAGCATTTT. Translating it yields CASSDGGSQPQHF.

This rearrangement joins TRBV12-3 or TRBV12-4 to TRBJ1-5; no reliable D call. CDR3 length equals 11 residues. V lost 8 bases and J lost 7, with 9 bases in between. In nucleotides, the CDR3 is TGTGCCAGCGGAGTTAACCAGCCCCAGCATTTT. It yields the protein CASGVNQPQHF.

This rearrangement joins TRBV29-1 to TRBJ2-2; D is undetermined. The CDR3 runs 11 residues. Trimming cost V 4 bases and J 5 bases, with 5 bases left between them. Per germline, CDR1 SQVTM and CDR2 ANQGSEA. The CDR3 protein is CSVGGTGELFF. As DNA, the CDR3 is TGCAGCGTTGGAGGAACCGGGGAGCTGTTTTTT.

The chain recombines TRBV19 with TRBJ1-3, with 7 positions matching TRBD1. This CDR3 has 14 residues. CDR1 and CDR2 (germline): LNHDA, SQIVND (reference sequence). Unmatched junction bases numbered 2, after V lost 4 bases and J lost 2 bases. Written as DNA, the CDR3 is TGTGCCAGTAGTAGGGGACAGCCTGGAAACACCATATATTTT. This gives the protein CASSRGQPGNTIYF. Together with reference TRBV19 and TRBJ1-3, the CDR3 gives the full variable domain: DGGITQSPKYLFRKEGQNVTLSCEQNLNHDAMYWYRQDPGQGLRLIYYSQIVNDFQKGDIAEGYSVSREKKESFPLTVTSAQKNPTAFYLCASSRGQPGNTIYFGEGSWLTVV.

This clone was observed a few times. The chain has TRBV29-1 and TRBJ1-4, with 7 bases lining up with TRBD1. J gave up 3 bases and V 7 bases, and 5 bases lay outside the gene matches. Germline V gives CDR1 SQVTM, CDR2 ANQGSEA. This CDR3 spans 13 amino acids. The CDR3 DNA follows: TGCAGCGGGCGGGACAGAGCTAATGAAAAACTGTTTTTT. Translated: CSGRDRANEKLFF.

This rearrangement joins TRBV5-1 to TRBJ2-1, with 9 bases identical to TRBD1. The CDR3 covers 17 residues. Germline CDR1 is SGHRS and CDR2 is YFSETQ. V dropped 4 bases and J dropped 0; count of bases not matched to a gene: 8. CDR3 DNA sequence: TGCGCCAGCAGCCCCTACGGACAGGGGTCCTCCTACAATGAGCAGTTCTTC. As protein: CASSPYGQGSSYNEQFF.

J is TRBJ2-1 and V is TRBV7-2, with 8 bases fitting TRBD1. Trimming removed 6 bases from V and 4 bases from J; junction bases left unmatched: 11. Germline values: CDR1 SGHTA, CDR2 FQGNSA. This CDR3 has 16 amino acids. CDR3 sequence: CASSPQVGTGYNEQFF. The CDR3 DNA is TGTGCCAGCAGTCCCCAGGTGGGGACAGGATACAATGAGCAGTTCTTC.

The chain employs TRBV15 and TRBJ1-1; maybe TRBD1 (6 bases). V lost 5 bases and J 7 bases, leaving 11 bases between the germline ends. This CDR3 has 12 amino acids. From germline, CDR1 is LNHNV and CDR2 YYDKDF (reference sequence). CDR3 loop: CATSVQGYEAFF. The CDR3 region has the DNA TGTGCCACCAGCGTACAGGGTTATGAAGCTTTCTTT.

The CDR3 bases are TGTGCCAGCAGAGTAGCGGGGGGGCCAAACGGGGAGCTGTTTTTT. Translated: CASRVAGGPNGELFF. V usage is TRBV5-4 and J usage is TRBJ2-2; 11 nucleotides line up with TRBD2. The CDR3 sequence is 15 residues long. Germline V CDR1 and CDR2: SGHNT, YYREEE (reference sequence). V lost 5 bases, J lost 7 bases, and 7 bases stayed unmatched.

The chain employs TRBV7-9 and TRBJ1-4, with a possible D match to TRBD1 (5 bases). The CDR3 runs 16 residues. The V end was cut by 5 bases, the J end by 5 bases, with 18 bases between. From germline, CDR1 is SEHNR and CDR2 FQNEAQ (reference sequence). CDR3 coding DNA: TGTGCCAGCAGCAACGACGCGGGACGGGGGAATGAAAAACTGTTTTTT. It yields the protein CASSNDAGRGNEKLFF.

About this clone: Other DNA sequences in this sample translate to the same CDR3. This chain joins TRBV7-2 and TRBJ1-5; the match to TRBD1 covers 11 bases. This CDR3 contains 15 residues. V trimming: 4 bases; J trimming: 6 bases; junction bases outside the gene matches: 5. Germline assignment: CDR1 SGHTA and CDR2 FQGNSA. The CDR3 DNA follows: TGTGCCAGCAGCTGGACAGGGGGCGCAGGTCAGCCCCAGCATTTT. It encodes CASSWTGGAGQPQHF.

This chain links TRBV19 with TRBJ2-1; a weak D match, TRBD1 (6 bases). The CDR3 length is 15 residues. V lost 6 bases and J 1 base, leaving 13 bases between the germline ends. From germline, CDR1 is LNHDA and CDR2 SQIVND (reference sequence). The CDR3 sequence: CASSTSGASYNEQFF. The CDR3 nucleotides are TGTGCCAGTAGCACATCAGGGGCGTCCTACAATGAGCAGTTCTTC.

The chain couples TRBV2 to TRBJ1-2; D ambiguous. The V gene lost 4 bases and the J gene lost 4 bases, with 16 bases spanning the gap. The length of the CDR3 is 15 residues. Germline V gene sequence: CDR1 SNHLY, CDR2 FYNNEI. The CDR3 loop is CASSADRLGGYGYTF. The CDR3 nucleotides are TGTGCCAGCAGTGCTGACCGACTCGGCGGCTATGGCTACACCTTC. The whole variable domain, remainder taken from reference TRBV2 and TRBJ1-2, is EPEVTQTPSHQVTQMGQEVILRCVPISNHLYFYWYRQILGQKVEFLVSFYNNEISEKSEIFDDQFSVERPDGSNFTLKIRSTKLEDSAMYFCASSADRLGGYGYTFGSGTRLTVV.

This chain's CDR3 is CASSRNREDEQFF. CDR3 nucleotide sequence: TGTGCCAGCAGCCGGAACAGGGAAGATGAGCAGTTCTTC. The chain employs TRBV7-2 and TRBJ2-1; TRBD1 might be the D (6 bases). V was shortened by 5 bases and J by 8 bases, with 13 bases between the two germline ends. This CDR3 contains 13 residues. Germline CDR1 is SGHTA and CDR2 is FQGNSA.

V gene TRBV19 combines with J gene TRBJ1-1; D gene unclear. V was trimmed by 3 bases and J by 0 bases, leaving 8 bases between them. The CDR3 totals 14 residues. Germline V gene sequence: CDR1 LNHDA, CDR2 SQIVND (reference sequence). The CDR3 sequence is CASSMFALNTEAFF. In nucleotides, the CDR3 is TGTGCCAGTAGTATGTTTGCGTTGAACACTGAAGCTTTCTTT.

In nucleotides, the CDR3 is TGTGCCAGCAGCGAGAAGGCGGCCTTGTATGGCTACACCTTC. This gives the protein CASSEKAALYGYTF. V usage is TRBV5-4 and J usage is TRBJ1-2; the D is unclear. CDR1 is SGHNT and CDR2 is YYREEE in the germline V gene (reference sequence). V was pared by 4 bases and J by 5 bases, with 15 bases between. The CDR3 has 14 residues. The full variable domain, with the rest looked up from reference TRBV5-4 and TRBJ1-2, is ETGVTQSPTHLIKTRGQQVTLRCSSQSGHNTVSWYQQALGQGPQFIFQYYREEENGRGNFPPRFSGLQFPNYSSELNVNALELDDSALYLCASSEKAALYGYTFGSGTRLTVV.

CDR3 region: CASTPIAGATYEQYF. The CDR3 nucleotides are TGTGCCAGCACCCCTATAGCGGGAGCTACCTACGAGCAGTACTTC. The chain employs TRBV6-5 and TRBJ2-7; 9 bases are a match to TRBD2. V dropped 7 bases and J dropped 2; count of bases not matched to a gene: 9. Germline CDR1 is MNHEY and CDR2 is SVGAGI. The CDR3 has 15 residues.

As to this clone: Different DNA sequences within this sample yield the same CDR3. This sequence joins TRBV6-2 or TRBV6-3 and TRBJ1-5, with D possibly matching TRBD1 (6 bases). Germline assignment: CDR1 MNHEY and CDR2 SVGEGT. V lost 5 bases, J lost 2 bases, and 7 bases lay in between. The CDR3 loop spans 13 amino acids. CDR3 protein: CASSPGGNQPQHF. CDR3 sequence (DNA): TGTGCCAGCAGTCCAGGGGGCAATCAGCCCCAGCATTTT.

The J gene is TRBJ2-7, the V gene TRBV19; D is possibly TRBD1 (5 bases). The V and J ends lost 7 bases and 6 bases respectively, with 22 bases between them. The CDR3 runs 15 residues. Germline lookup yields CDR1 LNHDA and CDR2 SQIVND (reference sequence). The CDR3 DNA sequence: TGTGCCAGTACCAGAGGCCCACTCCCGCAGGGCGAGCAGTACTTC. Translation: CASTRGPLPQGEQYF.

This clone was recorded a few times. CDR3 loop: CASSLKSSGSGTGELFF. CDR3 DNA: TGTGCCAGCAGCTTAAAATCTAGCGGGAGTGGAACCGGGGAGCTGTTTTTT. The chain recombines TRBV11-2 with TRBJ2-2; 10 bases fit TRBD2. Germline V gives CDR1 SGHAT, CDR2 FQNNGV. CDR3 size: 17 residues. The trim removed 2 bases at V and 5 bases at J, leaving 8 bases unmatched.

The V call is TRBV6-6, the J call TRBJ1-6; a weak D match, TRBD1 (6 bases). The CDR3 runs to 15 residues. Trimming took 6 bases from V and 3 from J, leaving 12 bases between them. Germline V gives CDR1 MNHNY, CDR2 SVGAGI (reference sequence). CDR3 amino acids: CASSLSDSYNSPLHF. CDR3 DNA sequence: TGTGCCAGCAGCCTCTCGGACAGCTATAATTCACCCCTCCACTTT.

This chain joins TRBV19 and TRBJ2-2, with TRBD1 matching over 9 bases. CDR3 size: 16 residues. The V gene's germline CDR1 is LNHDA and CDR2 SQIVND (reference sequence). J gave up 4 bases and V 6 bases, and 9 bases lay outside the gene matches. For the CDR3, the DNA is TGTGCCAGTAGACCACAGGGGGCGCGGGGCACCGGGGAGCTGTTTTTT. It encodes CASRPQGARGTGELFF.